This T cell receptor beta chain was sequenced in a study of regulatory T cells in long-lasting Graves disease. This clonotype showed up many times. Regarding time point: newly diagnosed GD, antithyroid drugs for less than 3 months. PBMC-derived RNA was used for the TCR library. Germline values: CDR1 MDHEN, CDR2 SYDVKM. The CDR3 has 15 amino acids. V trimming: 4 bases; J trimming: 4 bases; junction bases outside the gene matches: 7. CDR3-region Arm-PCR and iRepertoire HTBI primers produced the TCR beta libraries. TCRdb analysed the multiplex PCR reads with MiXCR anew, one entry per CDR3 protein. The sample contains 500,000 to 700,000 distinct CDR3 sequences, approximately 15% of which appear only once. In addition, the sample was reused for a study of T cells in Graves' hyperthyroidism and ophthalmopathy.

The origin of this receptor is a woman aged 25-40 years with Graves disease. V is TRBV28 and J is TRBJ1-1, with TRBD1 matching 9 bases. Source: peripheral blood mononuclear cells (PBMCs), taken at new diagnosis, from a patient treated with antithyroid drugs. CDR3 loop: CASSSTGTGSTEAFF. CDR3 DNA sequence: TGTGCCAGCAGTTCCACCGGGACAGGGAGCACTGAAGCTTTCTTT.